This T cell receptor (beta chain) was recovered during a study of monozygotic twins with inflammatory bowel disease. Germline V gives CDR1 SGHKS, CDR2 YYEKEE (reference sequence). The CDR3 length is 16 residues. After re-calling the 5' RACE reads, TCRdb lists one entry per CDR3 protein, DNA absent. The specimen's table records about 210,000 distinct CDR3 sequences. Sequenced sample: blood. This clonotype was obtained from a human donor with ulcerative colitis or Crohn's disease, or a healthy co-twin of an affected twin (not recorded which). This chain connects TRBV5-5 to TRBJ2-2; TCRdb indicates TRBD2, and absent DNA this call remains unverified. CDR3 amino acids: CASRIVGTTGAGELFF.